These 17 T cell receptor beta chains share one sample of origin, sequenced in a study of cytomegalovirus exposure and HLA in healthy donors. Primers: 60 Vbeta forward and 13 Jbeta reverse. Repertoires were generated with immunoSEQ multiplex PCR, while TCRdb's copy carries only in-frame clones and drops some. The sample has around 100,000 clones, over 60% seen once; the top ten hold around 5%. Material: PBMCs. The receptors derive from a man younger than 45 in good health and CMV-seropositive.

The chain is built from TRBV2 and TRBJ1-5; 10 nucleotides agree with TRBD1. V shed 2 bases, J shed 8 bases, and the junction held 3 bases outside the gene matches. The CDR3 length is 14 residues. Per germline, CDR1 SNHLY and CDR2 FYNNEI. The CDR3 nucleotides are TGTGCCAGCAGTGAAAGACAGGGGGCGAAGCCCCAGCATTTT. Its translation is CASSERQGAKPQHF.

The chain employs TRBV4-2 and TRBJ2-1; 9 bases fit TRBD2. Germline CDR1 LGHNA, CDR2 YNFKEQ. This CDR3 comprises 16 residues. V shed 2 bases and J 5 bases; nucleotides not matched to a gene: 7. The CDR3 nucleotides are TGTGCCAGCAGCCAACCCTTAGCGGGGGACGACAATGAGCAGTTCTTC. Residues: CASSQPLAGDDNEQFF.

V and J are TRBV2 and TRBJ2-1, with 8 bases aligning to TRBD1. Looked up from germline, CDR1 is SNHLY and CDR2 is FYNNEI. Trimming cost V 5 bases and J 4 bases; bases outside gene matches: 7. The CDR3 spans 15 residues. This CDR3 is CASSPDRAAYNEQFF. The CDR3 coding sequence is TGTGCCAGCAGTCCGGACAGGGCGGCGTACAATGAGCAGTTCTTC.

The sample holds a few counts of this clone. The chain recombines TRBV5-5 with TRBJ2-2; possibly TRBD1 for D (5 bases). V dropped 1 base and J dropped 4 bases, with 8 bases sitting between them. Germline CDR1 and CDR2: SGHKS and YYEKEE (reference sequence). This CDR3 is built from 14 residues. The CDR3 DNA reads as TGTGCCAGCAGCTTGTGGCAGGGCACCGGGGAGCTGTTTTTT. Amino acid sequence: CASSLWQGTGELFF.

V usage is TRBV19 and J usage is TRBJ1-4; 7 bases fit TRBD1. CDR1 and CDR2 from the germline V gene are LNHDA and SQIVND (reference sequence). Losses at the gene ends were 11 bases for V and 8 bases for J; bases not matched to a gene: 8. This CDR3 comprises 12 residues. CDR3 protein: CAVGTVGEKLFF. Written as DNA, the CDR3 is TGTGCCGTTGGGACAGTGGGAGAAAAACTGTTTTTT. Drawing the rest from reference TRBV19 and TRBJ1-4, the complete variable domain is DGGITQSPKYLFRKEGQNVTLSCEQNLNHDAMYWYRQDPGQGLRLIYYSQIVNDFQKGDIAEGYSVSREKKESFPLTVTSAQKNPTAFYLCAVGTVGEKLFFGSGTQLSVL.

This clone is judged medium-sized (0.01 to 0.1%). This rearrangement joins TRBV25-1 to TRBJ2-7; 10 nucleotides align to TRBD1. Per the germline V gene, CDR1 is MGHDK and CDR2 is SYGVNS. There are 14 residues in the CDR3. The J segment lost 4 bases and the V segment lost 3 bases, leaving 3 bases of the junction unmatched. CDR3 nucleotides: TGTGCCAGCAGTGAGACAGGGGGCGCGTACGAGCAGTACTTC. Its translation: CASSETGGAYEQYF.

This clone was seen only a few times. This sample also contains other DNA sequences that code for the same CDR3. The chain carries TRBV5-1 and TRBJ1-3, with 9 bases fitting TRBD1. The CDR3 totals 16 residues. Germline-derived CDR1 and CDR2 are SGHRS and YFSETQ. V lost 1 base to trimming and J lost 1 base; unmatched junction nucleotides: 3. The CDR3 spells CASSLSGTGSGNTIYF. DNA for the CDR3: TGCGCCAGCAGCTTGTCCGGGACAGGGTCTGGAAACACCATATATTTT.

The CDR3 bases are TGTGCCAGCAGCCCGAGAGGGACAGCGAACACTGAAGCTTTCTTT. Protein: CASSPRGTANTEAFF. The V gene is TRBV4-2, the J gene TRBJ1-1, with 7 nucleotides matching TRBD1. Germline lookup yields CDR1 LGHNA and CDR2 YNFKEQ. The J segment lost 1 base and the V segment lost 4 bases, leaving 6 bases of the junction unmatched. The CDR3 spans 15 residues.

The J gene is TRBJ1-6, the V gene TRBV6-5; D not resolved. In germline, CDR1 is MNHEY, CDR2 SVGAGI. Deletions cut 6 bases from V and 1 base from J, with 10 bases between. The CDR3 sequence is 15 residues long. CDR3 sequence (DNA): TGTGCCAGCAGCCGGAGAGGATCCTATAATTCACCCCTCCACTTT. This translates into CASSRRGSYNSPLHF.

The chain employs TRBV6-4 and TRBJ2-3; 11 bases agree with TRBD2. CDR3 length: 19 residues. V trimming: 0 bases; J trimming: 2 bases; junction bases outside the gene matches: 10. Germline CDR1 and CDR2: MRHNA and SNTAGT. The CDR3 bases are TGTGCCAGCAGTGACTCGTCGGGGCTAGCGGGGGGCCCCACAGATACGCAGTATTTT. Translating it yields CASSDSSGLAGGPTDTQYF.

To note about this clone: A read error may produce the germline difference seen at one junction end. The gene calls are TRBV10-3 and TRBJ1-2, with D unresolved. CDR3 length equals 13 residues. In germline, CDR1 is ENHRY, CDR2 SYGVKD. CDR3 sequence: CAITLSVNYGYPF. As DNA, the CDR3 is TGTGCCATCACCCTTAGCGTTAACTATGGCTACCCCTTC.

This clone occurred once. Other nucleotide sequences in the sample specify the same CDR3. The chain carries TRBV5-1 and TRBJ1-1; a possible D gene is TRBD1 (6 bases). Trimming removed 3 bases from V and 2 bases from J, with 8 bases in between. CDR3 length equals 13 residues. Germline V gives CDR1 SGHRS, CDR2 YFSETQ. The CDR3 here is CASSSQGNTEAFF. CDR3 in DNA: TGCGCCAGCAGCTCACAGGGAAACACTGAAGCTTTCTTT.

On this clone itself: The same CDR3 arises from other DNA sequences in this sample as well. The J gene is TRBJ2-7, the V gene TRBV6-5; D possibly corresponds to TRBD1 (6 bases). V shed 5 bases and J shed 2 bases, with 7 bases lying between them. The CDR3 length is 12 residues. The germline CDR1 and CDR2 sequences are MNHEY and SVGAGI. CDR3 protein: CASSRDTYEQYF. The CDR3 nucleotides read TGTGCCAGCAGTAGGGACACCTACGAGCAGTACTTC.

This clone was seen a single time. The chain carries TRBV18 and TRBJ1-5, with D maybe TRBD1 (6 bases). This CDR3 region has 12 residues. Germline CDR1 reads KGHSH; CDR2 reads LQKENI. The germline V and J ends were trimmed by 5 bases and 5 bases, with 7 bases remaining between them. The CDR3 reads CASSGGDQPQHF. The CDR3 DNA sequence: TGTGCCAGCTCAGGGGGCGATCAGCCCCAGCATTTT.

This clone was counted only a few times. V usage is TRBV7-9 and J usage is TRBJ1-6; TRBD1 might be the D (6 bases). The CDR3 spans 17 residues. Germline CDR1 and CDR2: SEHNR and FQNEAQ (reference sequence). V lost 1 base and J lost 4, with 14 bases in between. The CDR3 region has the DNA TGTGCCAGCAGCTTAGAACCGGGACAAATATATAATTCACCCCTCCACTTT. Protein sequence: CASSLEPGQIYNSPLHF.

This chain links TRBV29-1 with TRBJ1-2; D is possibly TRBD1 (5 bases). The CDR3 covers 11 residues. Germline lookup yields CDR1 SQVTM and CDR2 ANQGSEA. Between the trimmed V and J ends, which lost 7 bases and 4 bases, there was a span of 10 bases. The DNA for the CDR3 is TGCAGCGACGGAGACAGCTATGGCTACACCTTC. Amino acids: CSDGDSYGYTF. The variable domain in full, with the rest retrieved from reference TRBV29-1 and TRBJ1-2, is SAVISQKPSRDICQRGTSLTIQCQVDSQVTMMFWYRQQPGQSLTLIATANQGSEATYESGFVIDKFPISRPNLTFSTLTVSNMSPEDSSIYLCSDGDSYGYTFGSGTRLTVV.

This chain uses TRBV25-1 with TRBJ2-5; D uncertain. The CDR3 consists of 16 residues. Trimming removed 3 bases from V and 1 base from J, with 15 bases in between. Germline CDR1 is MGHDK and CDR2 is SYGVNS. The CDR3 is CASSDKKEYVQETQYF. The CDR3 coding sequence is TGTGCCAGCAGTGATAAGAAAGAGTATGTCCAAGAGACCCAGTACTTC.